These 26 T cell receptor beta chains originate from one sample sequenced in a study of Ad26.COV2.S vaccination and SARS-CoV-2 variants. Assay: immunoSEQ multiplex PCR; the TCRdb copy retains only in-frame clones and omits some. The table lists 180,000 or so clones, roughly 87% of them singletons. The specimen was peripheral blood, collected after recovery from COVID-19. The receptors originated from a human donor who had recovered from COVID-19.

The genes are TRBV12-3 or TRBV12-4 and TRBJ2-1; no clear D gene. Trimming took 6 bases from V and 4 from J, leaving 4 bases between them. The CDR3 consists of 11 residues. CDR3 in amino acids: CASRQYNEQFF. In DNA form, the CDR3 reads TGTGCCAGCAGACAGTACAATGAGCAGTTCTTC.

The chain joins TRBV20-1 to TRBJ2-5, with D perhaps matching TRBD1 (5 bases). This CDR3 region has 14 residues. The germline V gene encodes CDR1 DFQATT and CDR2 SNEGSKA (reference sequence). Trimming removed 3 bases at V and 0 bases at J, with 11 bases between. The CDR3 bases are TGCAGTGCTAGTCTAGGGGCAAACCAAGAGACCCAGTACTTC. Translating gives CSASLGANQETQYF.

The chain couples TRBV28 to TRBJ1-1; no reliable D call. Trimming stripped 5 bases from V and 1 base from J, with 11 bases between. Germline V CDR1 and CDR2: MDHEN, SYDVKM. This CDR3 region has 14 residues. The DNA of the CDR3 is TGTGCCAGCAGTAGGCCTGGGAGGAACACTGAAGCTTTCTTT. Its translation: CASSRPGRNTEAFF.

V usage is TRBV12-5 and J usage is TRBJ2-1; 9 bases line up with TRBD1. This CDR3 spans 16 amino acids. V dropped 4 bases and J dropped 1; count of bases not matched to a gene: 5. Germline CDR1 is LGHNT and CDR2 is FRNRAP. CDR3 sequence: CASGSQGAGSYNEQFF. CDR3 DNA sequence: TGTGCTAGTGGTTCACAGGGGGCTGGATCCTACAATGAGCAGTTCTTC.

This clone was counted a single time. The chain has TRBV4-1 and TRBJ2-5, with 7 bases lining up with TRBD1. Germline CDR1 reads MGHRA; CDR2 reads YSYEKL. CDR3 length: 14 residues. V trimming: 1 base; J trimming: 5 bases; junction bases outside the gene matches: 4. This CDR3 reads CASSQGQGLETQYF. The CDR3 region has the DNA TGCGCCAGCAGCCAAGGACAGGGTTTGGAGACCCAGTACTTC.

The chain uses TRBV5-4 and TRBJ2-1; D possibly corresponds to TRBD1 (6 bases). The germline V gene encodes CDR1 SGHNT and CDR2 YYREEE (reference sequence). The CDR3 has 15 amino acids. Trimming took 3 bases from V and 6 from J, leaving 16 bases between them. The CDR3 nucleotides are TGTGCCAGCAGCTACACAGGGCCTCCGGGCAATGAGCAGTTCTTC. Protein: CASSYTGPPGNEQFF.

The gene calls are TRBV28 and TRBJ2-3; D uncertain. The CDR3 is 17 residues long. Trimming removed 6 bases at V and 1 base at J, with 20 bases between. Looked up from germline, CDR1 is MDHEN and CDR2 is SYDVKM. In nucleotides, the CDR3 is TGTGCCAGCAGACTATTGAAGGGATTATCAGGCACAGATACGCAGTATTTT. This encodes CASRLLKGLSGTDTQYF.

The genes are TRBV5-6 and TRBJ1-5; 9 nucleotides line up with TRBD1. J gave up 5 bases and V 2 bases, and 14 bases lay outside the gene matches. The CDR3 has 18 residues. The germline gives CDR1 SGHDT, CDR2 YYEEEE. CDR3 sequence: CASSFPSPGTGLDQPQHF. For the CDR3, the DNA is TGTGCCAGCAGCTTTCCGAGCCCCGGGACAGGGTTAGATCAGCCCCAGCATTTT.

The chain combines TRBV5-3 with TRBJ2-7; the D is unclear. TRBV5-3 is annotated as an ORF whose role is uncertain. The CDR3 sequence is 14 residues long. V was cut by 2 bases and J by 2 bases, with 11 bases left in between. The CDR3, as DNA: TGTGCCAGAAGCTTTAAACTACCCCCCTACGAGCAGTACTTC. Protein: CARSFKLPPYEQYF.

The chain's CDR3 is CATSRGPGQRLNTQYF. CDR3 nucleotide sequence: TGTGCCACCAGCAGAGGGCCGGGCCAGCGGCTGAATACGCAGTATTTT. The genes are TRBV15 and TRBJ2-3; TRBD2 is a possible D gene (5 bases). The germline V gene has CDR1 LNHNV and CDR2 YYDKDF (reference sequence). The CDR3 contains 16 residues. V was pared by 1 base and J by 7 bases, with 18 bases between.

The J gene is TRBJ2-1, the V gene TRBV6-6, with TRBD2 identical over 15 bases. The CDR3 extends over 16 amino acids. CDR1 is MNHNY, CDR2 SVGAGI, per germline (reference sequence). V shed 5 bases, J shed 8 bases, and the junction held 7 bases outside the gene matches. This CDR3 reads CASSQRTSGGDDEQFF. CDR3 bases: TGTGCCAGCAGTCAAAGGACTAGCGGGGGGGATGATGAGCAGTTCTTC.

This chain joins TRBV6-5 and TRBJ2-6, with D possibly matching TRBD1 (5 bases). V was shortened by 11 bases and J by 2 bases, with 16 bases between the two germline ends. The length of the CDR3 is 15 residues. CDR1 and CDR2 from the germline V gene are MNHEY and SVGAGI. The CDR3 nucleotides read TGTGCCGGGAACCAGGGTACTACTGGGGCCAACGTCCTGACTTTC. Residues: CAGNQGTTGANVLTF.

The rearrangement joins TRBV2 to TRBJ2-1, with D unresolved. Germline values: CDR1 SNHLY, CDR2 FYNNEI. The CDR3 is made up of 12 amino acids. The V gene lost 6 bases and the J gene lost 10 bases, with 13 bases spanning the gap. CDR3 sequence: CASRVQDGEQFF. The CDR3, as DNA: TGTGCCAGCAGAGTTCAGGATGGGGAGCAGTTCTTC.

The chain couples TRBV7-6 to TRBJ2-7; tentatively, D is TRBD1 (6 bases). V was trimmed by 5 bases and J by 0 bases, leaving 14 bases between them. Germline V gives CDR1 SGHVS, CDR2 FNYEAQ. This CDR3 is 15 amino acids long. CDR3 sequence: CASSATGMSSYEQYF. The CDR3 region has the DNA TGTGCCAGCAGCGCCACAGGGATGAGCTCCTACGAGCAGTACTTC.

The rearrangement uses TRBV19 and TRBJ2-1, with 12 nucleotides matching TRBD1. The CDR3 loop spans 15 amino acids. The germline V gene has CDR1 LNHDA and CDR2 SQIVND (reference sequence). J gave up 9 bases and V 5 bases, and 8 bases lay outside the gene matches. CDR3 protein: CASSWGQGASGEQFF. In DNA form, the CDR3 reads TGTGCCAGTAGTTGGGGACAGGGGGCGTCAGGTGAGCAGTTCTTC.

The rearrangement joins TRBV19 to TRBJ2-4; 13 bases are a match to TRBD2. Germline-derived CDR1 and CDR2 are LNHDA and SQIVND (reference sequence). J was trimmed by 0 bases and V by 9 bases; bases with no gene match: 5. The CDR3 has 16 residues. In DNA form, the CDR3 reads TGTGCCAGCCGACTAGCGGGGGGAATAGCCAAAAACATTCAGTACTTC. Amino acid sequence: CASRLAGGIAKNIQYF.

The chain carries TRBV7-9 and TRBJ2-7; maybe TRBD1 (6 bases). There are 14 residues in the CDR3. The germline V and J ends were trimmed by 5 bases and 9 bases, with 20 bases remaining between them. CDR1 is SEHNR and CDR2 is FQNEAQ in the germline V gene (reference sequence). The chain's CDR3 is CASSPSFQGSGQYF. CDR3 bases: TGTGCCAGCAGCCCCTCTTTCCAGGGGAGCGGGCAGTACTTC.

The gene calls are TRBV20-1 and TRBJ1-2, with D possibly TRBD1 on 5 matching bases. Germline V gene lookup returns CDR1 DFQATT and CDR2 SNEGSKA (reference sequence). The ends were cut back, 2 bases at V and 7 bases at J, with 8 bases in the middle. The CDR3 has 11 residues. CDR3 amino acids: CSARWGGGYTF. The CDR3 region has the DNA TGCAGTGCTAGATGGGGCGGTGGCTACACCTTC.

V gene TRBV10-3 combines with J gene TRBJ1-6; D gene uncertain. The CDR3 is made up of 12 amino acids. From germline, CDR1 is ENHRY and CDR2 SYGVKD. Trimming took off 6 bases at V and 10 bases at J, with 10 bases between the two ends. The CDR3 region is CAISRIDSPLHF. CDR3 nucleotides: TGTGCCATCAGCCGAATCGACTCACCCCTCCACTTT.

The CDR3 here is CASKEGPGNTEAFF. The CDR3 bases are TGCGCCAGCAAGGAGGGGCCAGGGAACACTGAAGCTTTCTTT. The J gene is TRBJ1-1, the V gene TRBV5-1, with D maybe TRBD1 (5 bases). Per germline, CDR1 SGHRS and CDR2 YFSETQ. The germline V and J ends were trimmed by 6 bases and 1 base, with 13 bases remaining between them. This CDR3 is 14 amino acids long.

This chain links TRBV5-4 with TRBJ2-7, with TRBD1 identical over 8 bases. There are 15 residues in the CDR3. CDR1 is SGHNT, CDR2 YYREEE, per germline (reference sequence). With V trimmed by 3 bases and J by 3 bases, 8 bases remained unmatched. The CDR3 sequence is CASSSTGGDDYEQYF. The CDR3 DNA follows: TGTGCCAGCAGCTCCACAGGGGGTGATGACTACGAGCAGTACTTC.

This clone occurred a few times. The genes are TRBV7-9 and TRBJ2-3, with D maybe TRBD2 (5 bases). There are 14 residues in the CDR3. Trimming took off 3 bases at V and 6 bases at J, with 13 bases between the two ends. Germline lookup yields CDR1 SEHNR and CDR2 FQNEAQ (reference sequence). CDR3 residues: CASSLPTRMDTQYF. CDR3 nucleotide sequence: TGTGCCAGCAGCTTGCCAACTAGGATGGATACGCAGTATTTT.

The V and J genes are TRBV29-1 and TRBJ1-2; D is ambiguous. V lost 7 bases to trimming and J lost 4 bases, with 19 bases between them. Germline CDR1 SQVTM, CDR2 ANQGSEA. The CDR3 extends over 14 amino acids. The DNA of the CDR3 is TGCAGCGATTTCCGGGCCCAAAAGGGCTATGGCTACACCTTC. It translates to CSDFRAQKGYGYTF.

This chain uses TRBV5-4 with TRBJ2-3, with 7 bases lining up with TRBD2. V gave up 6 bases and J gave up 3 bases; unmatched junction bases: 7. This CDR3 comprises 14 residues. Germline V CDR1 and CDR2: SGHNT, YYREEE (reference sequence). CDR3: CASTGGEGTDTQYF. Written as DNA, the CDR3 is TGTGCCAGCACAGGCGGGGAGGGTACAGATACGCAGTATTTT.

The CDR3 reads CASSPVLGTASYEQYF. The CDR3 region has the DNA TGTGCCAGCAGTCCGGTTTTGGGAACAGCCTCCTACGAGCAGTACTTC. The J gene is TRBJ2-7, the V gene TRBV28; D is ambiguous. Germline CDR1 reads MDHEN; CDR2 reads SYDVKM. V was cut by 5 bases and J by 0 bases, with 17 bases left in between. The CDR3 covers 16 residues.

The chain uses TRBV5-4 and TRBJ1-1; D unclear. The CDR3 covers 15 residues. Germline V lookup: CDR1 SGHNT, CDR2 YYREEE (reference sequence). Between the trimmed V and J ends, which lost 4 bases and 1 base, there was a span of 14 bases. The CDR3 sequence is CASSRIQAQNTEAFF. CDR3 in DNA: TGTGCCAGCAGCCGTATCCAGGCTCAGAACACTGAAGCTTTCTTT.